Below, 5 T cell receptor beta chains from the same sample are listed, as sequenced in a study of cytomegalovirus exposure and HLA in healthy donors. PCR used 60 Vbeta primers and 13 Jbeta primers. Generated by immunoSEQ multiplex PCR, the TCRdb table keeps only in-frame clones and is missing some. Of 120,000 to 150,000 clones listed, 64% were seen once; the top ten hold about 3%. What was sequenced was PBMCs. The receptor set was obtained from a woman younger than 45 in good health and CMV-seropositive.

The chain recombines TRBV6-5 with TRBJ2-5, with D tentatively TRBD2 (5 bases). V was shortened by 5 bases and J by 2 bases, with 12 bases between the two germline ends. The germline gives CDR1 MNHEY, CDR2 SVGAGI. The CDR3 totals 14 residues. CDR3 sequence: CASSPTPGQETQYF. CDR3 nucleotides: TGTGCCAGCAGTCCAACCCCGGGACAAGAGACCCAGTACTTC.

This clone appeared a few times. Additional DNA sequences in this sample encode the identical CDR3. This chain joins TRBV20-1 and TRBJ2-7; D gene unclear. CDR3 length: 11 residues. The germline CDR1 and CDR2 sequences are DFQATT and SNEGSKA (reference sequence). Trimming cost V 3 bases and J 3 bases, with 6 bases left between them. The CDR3 is CSASPGYEQYF. In nucleotides, the CDR3 is TGCAGTGCTAGCCCGGGCTACGAGCAGTACTTC.

The chain is built from TRBV11-2 and TRBJ1-4; no reliable D call. This CDR3 region has 13 residues. Between the trimmed V and J ends, which lost 3 bases and 7 bases, there was a span of 9 bases. Germline CDR1 and CDR2: SGHAT and FQNNGV. The DNA of the CDR3 is TGTGCCAGCAGCTTGGATTGGAGTGAAAAACTGTTTTTT. This translates into CASSLDWSEKLFF.

This chain connects TRBV29-1 to TRBJ1-1; TRBD1 matches at 10 bases. This CDR3 is 11 amino acids long. Germline CDR1 SQVTM, CDR2 ANQGSEA. Germline trimming cut 6 bases from V and 7 bases from J; bases unmatched to any gene: 2. The CDR3 nucleotides read TGCAGCGTCCGGACAGGGGGTGAAGCTTTCTTT. It codes for CSVRTGGEAFF.

The rearrangement uses TRBV14 and TRBJ1-3; possibly TRBD1 for D (6 bases). V lost 4 bases to trimming and J lost 7 bases, with 17 bases between them. Germline V CDR1 and CDR2: SGHDN, FVKESK. CDR3 length: 15 residues. The CDR3 coding sequence is TGTGCCAGCAGCCTAGCGACAGGCAGAGGGAACACCATATATTTT. This gives the protein CASSLATGRGNTIYF.